This paragraph reports one TCR beta chain. A Seattle source enrolled patients during active infection and followed them longitudinally. The CDR3 sequence is 17 residues long. Losses at the gene ends were 4 bases for V and 7 bases for J; bases not matched to a gene: 11. Germline V CDR1 and CDR2: ENHRY, SYGVKD. The data belong to a study of blood T cell repertoires in COVID-19. Turning to the study itself: Material from acute and convalescent COVID-19 was sourced from the United States, Italy and Spain. PBMCs, B-cell-depleted T cells, or T cells provided the cDNA or gDNA that made up the material.

Per the original methods: Amplification of reference gene primers was used by the study to estimate nucleated cell counts. Clones were read by immunoSEQ multiplex PCR, and TCRdb kept only the in-frame ones, dropping some. V and J calls and clone size come straight from that table; D and trimming were deduced from the DNA. Here the sample spans 150,000 to 200,000 clones, around nine tenths being singletons. The chain employs TRBV10-3 and TRBJ1-6; 9 bases line up with TRBD1. The origin of this receptor is a woman aged 65 to 85 with COVID-19, enrolled during active disease. The sample was peripheral blood. CDR3 residues: CAISVTTGGGRNSPLHF. The CDR3 DNA follows: TGTGCCATCAGTGTGACTACAGGGGGCGGGAGGAATTCACCCCTCCACTTT.